This TCR beta chain comes out of a study of blood T cells in healthy people across ages. CDR1 is DFQATT, CDR2 SNEGSKA, per germline (reference sequence). The length of the CDR3 is 17 residues. The ends lost 3 bases at V and 1 base at J; junction bases unmatched: 10. The authors ran a second PCR of roughly 6 to 12 cycles using a sample-barcoded 5' primer and a J-beta primer mix. Using its own MiXCR run on the 5' RACE reads, TCRdb lists one record per CDR3 protein. The repertoire holds more than 1,400,000 distinct CDR3 sequences, with about 40% as singletons. This sequence joins TRBV20-1 and TRBJ2-2; 8 bases map to TRBD1. Material for sequencing was blood. The TCR was taken from a woman aged 18-29 years in good health. The CDR3 protein is CSARLKGQEMNTGELFF. The CDR3 nucleotides read TGCAGTGCTAGGTTAAAGGGACAGGAAATGAACACCGGGGAGCTGTTTTTT.